This T cell receptor beta chain was recovered during a study of cytomegalovirus exposure and HLA in healthy donors. Regarding this clone: Its antigen is currently unknown.

Study-level results: Among TCR sequences, most were rare, though some public TCRs appeared in many donors. The study listed under 200 cytomegalovirus-associated TCR beta chains.

This table comes from immunoSEQ multiplex PCR, and its TCRdb copy is limited to in-frame clones, with some not included. The sample holds tens of thousands of clones, around 97% seen once. CDR1 is MDHEN and CDR2 is SYDVKM in the germline V gene. J lost 3 bases, V lost 2 bases, and 3 bases had no gene match. The CDR3 has 14 residues. It was the approximately 120-subject validation cohort, separate from the approximately 670-subject first cohort, to which the donors belonged. The TCR sequence derives from a woman aged 18 to 35 in good health and CMV-seropositive. The sequenced sample consisted of PBMCs. J is TRBJ1-1 and V is TRBV28; TRBD1 matches 7 bases. In nucleotides, the CDR3 is TGTGCCAGCAGTTTACCGCAGGGGGACACTGAAGCTTTCTTT. Its translation is CASSLPQGDTEAFF.